This T cell receptor (beta chain) was found in a study of patients and donors after allogeneic stem cell transplantation. In TCRdb, the RT-PCR reads were re-called with MiXCR into one record per CDR3 protein. The data show over 350,000 distinct CDR3 sequences, 16% seen once. The CDR3 spans 14 residues. V gave up 5 bases and J gave up 5 bases; unmatched junction bases: 4. The germline V gene encodes CDR1 SGHAT and CDR2 FQDESV (reference sequence). The chain employs TRBV11-1 and TRBJ1-5; 9 bases are shared with TRBD1. This TCR came from a human donor who was either an allogeneic HSCT recipient or a stem cell or donor lymphocyte infusion donor (not recorded which). It is not recorded whose cells these are; they may come from a transplant donor. Specimen: blood, either unsorted or a sorted T cell fraction (not recorded which). The DNA for the CDR3 is TGTGCCAGCAGCGAGGACAGGGGACATCAGCCCCAGCATTTT. This encodes CASSEDRGHQPQHF. The full variable domain, its missing parts supplied by reference TRBV11-1 and TRBJ1-5, is EAEVAQSPRYKITEKSQAVAFWCDPISGHATLYWYRQILGQGPELLVQFQDESVVDDSQLPKDRFSAERLKGVDSTLKIQPAELGDSAMYLCASSEDRGHQPQHFGDGTRLSIL.